The clone carrying this T cell receptor beta chain was seen more than once but under ten times. In TCRdb, the PCR reads were re-called with MiXCR into one record per CDR3 protein. This table has a few hundred thousand distinct CDR3 sequences, around 23% appearing once. The sample is drawn from a study of molecular identifiers for immune sequencing clone quantification. Trimming at V came to 2 bases and at J to 2 bases, leaving 4 bases not matched to a gene. The CDR3 totals 17 residues. Germline lookup yields CDR1 SGDLS and CDR2 YYNGEE. The TCR sequence derives from a human donor in good health. Some libraries in this study had Jurkat cell RNA spiked in. The sample consisted of naive CD8+ T cells from blood, with Jurkat cell RNA spiked in. The subset here: FACS-sorted CD8+CD4-CCR7+CD45RA+ naive T cells. The rearrangement links TRBV9 to TRBJ2-2, with TRBD2 identical over 12 bases. The CDR3 sequence is CASSVKLAGGNTGELFF. The CDR3 coding sequence is TGTGCCAGCAGCGTCAAACTAGCGGGGGGCAACACCGGGGAGCTGTTTTTT.